This T cell receptor (beta chain) is drawn from a study of cytomegalovirus exposure and HLA in healthy donors (dated 2017 in TCRdb). For the wider study: An earlier analysis of approximately 550 of the donors reported approximately 300 Gb of sequence data and roughly 110 million unique TCR beta sequences from some 180 million T cells. An early release that covered some 630 HLA-typed donors contained about 300 gigabases of sequencing data and approximately 85 million unique TCR sequences. Among the approximately 430 genotyped donors, 75% to 90% belonged to the genetic ancestry cluster associated with self-reported Caucasian donors. The study aimed to test whether cataloging public T cell receptors could reveal signatures of past pathogen exposure. The study used immunosequencing to profile the T cell repertoires of several hundred subjects and linked those repertoires to cytomegalovirus serostatus. A separate validation cohort of roughly 110 different subjects was used in addition to the roughly 700-subject first cohort. To predict cytomegalovirus infection status, the study combined high-throughput TCR immunosequencing, statistical association of individual TCRs with disease status, and machine learning. To study patterns of TCR occurrence, a later analysis re-analyzed previously published TCR beta repertoires from 666 donors and added high-resolution HLA genotyping. Rather than drawing on any new phenotypic data, the later analysis identified candidate immune exposures from TCR beta sequences and the way those sequences occurred across donors. An earlier analysis of about 600 of the donors used high-throughput TCR beta sequencing to judge whether each TCR beta V gene segment behaved as functional or pseudogenic. Alongside the repertoire data, information on donor age, sex, ethnicity and CMV serostatus was compiled. Genome-wide SNP genotypes for about 55% of the roughly 670 donors were used in a later genetic analysis, which treated that subset as a discovery cohort. Every repertoire in the discovery cohort had been generated on one and the same sequencing platform. HLA typing covered class I and class II loci at four-digit resolution. The number of typed donors differed by locus: about 620-640 for A, B, C, DRB1 and DQB1; approximately 530 for DQA1; over 600 for DPA1; and around 470 for DPB1. Five DR-DQ haplotypes were handled as single units for association and clustering, since linkage in the cohort was strong. On average, roughly 240,000 unique TCR beta nucleotide sequences were sequenced per donor among 398 genotyped donors of the cohort, with about 17% of those sequences being non-productive. Summary of the overall study and its limitations: In a later analysis, some 18,000 TCR beta sequences were associated with specific HLA alleles at a false discovery rate of 0.05. The only immune exposure information available for the cohort was CMV serostatus. A later genetic analysis associated a missense DCLRE1C variant with V-gene and J-gene trimming of TCR beta chains, and an independent cohort replicated the association. In a later analysis, TCR association rates were found to vary across HLA loci, with the most associated TCRs seen for DRB1 alleles and the fewest for HLA-C alleles. Correlated functional status among segregating V segments might be attributable to linkage disequilibrium, but an unknown experimental factor could not be ruled out. The earlier analysis of 587 of the donors excluded some 15 rarely observed V segments, including chromosome 9 orphons, because counts were too low. The classifier was reported to diagnose cytomegalovirus status with high specificity and sensitivity in both the original cohort and the validation cohort. The authors suggested that the approach could potentially be generalized to other disease states and immunological phenotypes. In a later analysis, HLA-associated TCR beta chains were found to be more clonally expanded and to have lower generation probabilities than equally common non-associated chains. The 87-base-pair reads could not distinguish some IMGT-functional V segments, including TRBV6-2 and TRBV6-3, so those segments were excluded. Strong co-occurrence of HLA alleles, especially DR and DQ, made assigning TCR associations to individual alleles difficult. A few of the identified cytomegalovirus-associated TCR beta chains were confirmed in vitro to be specific for cytomegalovirus antigens. A group of highly shared sequence variants was considered likely to be a technical artifact of the sequencing pipeline. Only TCR beta chains were sequenced in this cohort, and the absence of alpha or paired-chain data limited detectable features. The presence/absence analyses assumed that sequencing depth was roughly uniform across donors, and that assumption may not be true. Several of the top co-occurrence clusters appeared to be linked to parvovirus B19, influenza, CMV and Epstein-Barr virus, according to a later analysis. The study gave a list of under 200 TCR beta chains associated with cytomegalovirus. Compared with the 666-donor mean, donors in an Asian-associated ancestry cluster had fewer N-insertions in productive TCRs, according to a later genetic analysis. HLA typing was unavailable for some donors at each locus, so association tests used only the typed subset. In an earlier analysis of some 540 of the donors, most TCR beta V segments appeared in productive rearrangements about 87% or about 30% of the time, broadly matching IMGT annotations. While some public TCRs were present in many individuals, most TCR sequences turned up only very rarely across donors. Most CMV-associated TCR beta chains appeared to be HLA-restricted in a later analysis, and the HLA associations seemed to be driven largely by CMV exposure. A further reported finding was that TCR beta sequences accurately predicted the HLA-A and HLA-B alleles for most subjects in the first cohort.

The cysteine opens and the phenylalanine closes a CDR3 of 15 amino acids. The DNA shown is the 45-base CDR3, in frame from base 1. V is shortened by 3 bases, J by 2 bases, and the region joining them spans 12 bases. The germline V gene encodes CDR1 LNHDA and CDR2 SQIVND (reference sequence). Libraries were constructed by the immunoSEQ multiplex PCR assay. The multiplex PCR relied on a mix of 60 forward primers for TCR Vbeta segments and 13 reverse primers for TCR Jbeta segments. The CDR3 region of rearranged TCR beta genes was amplified from genomic DNA with a multiplex PCR assay. The amplified TCR beta libraries were sequenced on the Illumina HiSeq System as 87-base-pair reads. The published analysis was carried out like this. Across the roughly 700 repertoires, a later analysis counted about 81 million unique TCR beta chains, roughly 11 million of which were shared by at least two donors. Raw reads were error-corrected and collapsed into unique sequences with a nearest-neighbor algorithm that merged closely related sequences to remove PCR and sequencing errors. CDR3 sequences were aligned to IMGT reference sequences to assign V, D and J gene segments. For a sequence to be retained, a match of at least six nucleotides was required to both a V gene segment and a J gene segment. A rearrangement was called productive if the CDR3 had no stop codons and remained in frame with V and J, and every other rearrangement was called non-productive. Following IMGT convention, CDR3 was defined as the stretch from the second conserved V-encoded cysteine up to the conserved J-encoded phenylalanine. The earlier analysis of fewer than 700 of the donors excluded sequences that lacked an unambiguous match to a single V gene segment. In an earlier analysis of some 590 of the donors, V segments were called functional above 56.7% productive rearrangements and were called segregating when the between-donor standard deviation exceeded 5%. A statistical classification framework was built to diagnose cytomegalovirus status from the catalog of TCR beta chain sequences. In a later analysis, V and J genes were assigned by comparing TCR nucleotide sequences against IMGT/GENE-DB human TR gene sequences. The TCRdist pipeline was used in a later analysis to assign CDR3 sequences and most-parsimonious VDJ recombination scenarios. In a later analysis, every TCR beta chain was defined by the combination of its CDR3 amino acid sequence and its V-gene family, and reads without a unique V-gene family were dropped. As a way to deal with suspected cross-contamination and a sequencing artifact, a later analysis dropped over 550 nucleotide sequences that were highly shared and had low generation probability. In a later analysis, a clonal expansion index for each public chain was calculated from normalized within-repertoire ranks of inferred template counts. In a later analysis, generation probabilities were computed using a VDJ recombination model fitted to out-of-frame rearrangements, and the results were checked against IGoR. In a later analysis, TCR-TCR, TCR-HLA and TCR-CMV co-occurrence was scored with hypergeometric tests, and a repertoire-size bias correction was applied to TCR pairs. A later analysis estimated false discovery rates by permuting HLA or CMV assignments 20 times. A later analysis grouped co-occurring TCRs with DBSCAN, adding TCRdist sequence similarity when clustering within HLA-allele-positive subsets. Repertoires with fewer than 30,000 or more than 120,000 public chains, plus five repertoires with anomalous nucleotide sharing, were excluded from co-occurrence clustering. The clones in this table, taken by TCRdb from immuneACCESS, are in-frame only. Not every clone is retained; where verified, under half of the shortfall comes from an unresolved V gene, and the cause of the rest is unknown. The V and J calls and clone size were taken over from that table, and D and trimming were inferred from the DNA. This sample gives over 150,000 clones in total; roughly 79% of them show up just once. The top ten clones comprise 13% of the sample.

The cohort comprised fewer than 750 healthy bone marrow donors. At the time of sampling, all cohort members were nominally healthy, though unrecorded immune exposures were likely present. The donor was CMV seronegative and belonged to the group of roughly 330 seronegative cohort members. A peripheral blood sample was collected from each donor, and TCR beta sequencing was performed on peripheral blood mononuclear cells. The Qiagen DNeasy Blood Extraction Kit was used to extract genomic DNA from the blood cell samples. With respect to this clone: Its antigen specificity is not known. No base quality values were provided; no much bigger clone lies one nucleotide off.

The receptor's source is a woman aged 45-59 years in good health and CMV-seronegative. Specimen: PBMCs. Rearrangement joined TRBV19 to TRBJ2-3; TRBD1 is perhaps the D gene, given 5 matching bases. CDR3 protein: CASSIETGATDTQYF. In nucleotides, the sequence is TGTGCCAGTAGTATCGAAACAGGAGCCACAGATACGCAGTATTTT.